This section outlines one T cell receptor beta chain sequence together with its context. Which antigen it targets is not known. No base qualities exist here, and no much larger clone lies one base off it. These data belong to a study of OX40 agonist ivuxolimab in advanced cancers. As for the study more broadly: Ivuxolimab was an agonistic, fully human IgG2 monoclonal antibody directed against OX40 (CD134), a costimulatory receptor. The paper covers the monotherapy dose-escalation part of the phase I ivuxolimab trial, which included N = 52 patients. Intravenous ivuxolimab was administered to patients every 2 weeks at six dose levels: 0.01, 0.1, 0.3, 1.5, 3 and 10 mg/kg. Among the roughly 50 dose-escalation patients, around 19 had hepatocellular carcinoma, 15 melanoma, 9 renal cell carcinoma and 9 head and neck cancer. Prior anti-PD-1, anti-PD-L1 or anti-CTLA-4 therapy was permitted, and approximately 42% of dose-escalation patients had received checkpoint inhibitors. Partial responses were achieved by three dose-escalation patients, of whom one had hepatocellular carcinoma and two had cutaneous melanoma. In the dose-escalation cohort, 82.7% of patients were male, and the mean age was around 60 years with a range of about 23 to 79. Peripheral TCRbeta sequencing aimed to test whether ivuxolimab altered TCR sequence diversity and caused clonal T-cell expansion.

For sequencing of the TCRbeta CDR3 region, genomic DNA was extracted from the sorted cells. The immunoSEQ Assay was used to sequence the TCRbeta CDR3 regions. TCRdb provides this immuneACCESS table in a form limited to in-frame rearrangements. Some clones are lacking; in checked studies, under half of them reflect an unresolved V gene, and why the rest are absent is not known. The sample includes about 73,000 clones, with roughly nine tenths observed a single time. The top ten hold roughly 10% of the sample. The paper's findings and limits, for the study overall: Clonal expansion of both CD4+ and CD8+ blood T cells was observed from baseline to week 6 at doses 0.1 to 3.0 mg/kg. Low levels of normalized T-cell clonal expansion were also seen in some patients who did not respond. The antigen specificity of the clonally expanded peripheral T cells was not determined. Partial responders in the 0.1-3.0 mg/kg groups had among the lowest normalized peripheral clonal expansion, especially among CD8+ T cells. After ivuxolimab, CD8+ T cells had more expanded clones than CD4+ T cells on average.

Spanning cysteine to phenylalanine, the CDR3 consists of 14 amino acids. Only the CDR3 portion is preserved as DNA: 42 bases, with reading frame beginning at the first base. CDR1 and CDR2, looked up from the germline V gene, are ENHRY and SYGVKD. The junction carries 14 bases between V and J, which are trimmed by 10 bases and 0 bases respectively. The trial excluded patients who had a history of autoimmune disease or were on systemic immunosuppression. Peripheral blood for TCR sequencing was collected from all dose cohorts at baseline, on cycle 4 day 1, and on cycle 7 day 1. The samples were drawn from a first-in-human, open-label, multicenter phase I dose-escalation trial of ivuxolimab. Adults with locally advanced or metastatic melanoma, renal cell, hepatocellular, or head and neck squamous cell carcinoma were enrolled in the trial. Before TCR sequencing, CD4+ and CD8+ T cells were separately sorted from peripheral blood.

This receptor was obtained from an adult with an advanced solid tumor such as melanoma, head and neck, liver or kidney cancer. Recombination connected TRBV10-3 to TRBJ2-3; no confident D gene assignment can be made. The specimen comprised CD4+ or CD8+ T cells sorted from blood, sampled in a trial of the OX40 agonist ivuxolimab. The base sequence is TGTGCCACCTTGGACCCGCCTAGCACAGATACGCAGTATTTT. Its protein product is CATLDPPSTDTQYF.